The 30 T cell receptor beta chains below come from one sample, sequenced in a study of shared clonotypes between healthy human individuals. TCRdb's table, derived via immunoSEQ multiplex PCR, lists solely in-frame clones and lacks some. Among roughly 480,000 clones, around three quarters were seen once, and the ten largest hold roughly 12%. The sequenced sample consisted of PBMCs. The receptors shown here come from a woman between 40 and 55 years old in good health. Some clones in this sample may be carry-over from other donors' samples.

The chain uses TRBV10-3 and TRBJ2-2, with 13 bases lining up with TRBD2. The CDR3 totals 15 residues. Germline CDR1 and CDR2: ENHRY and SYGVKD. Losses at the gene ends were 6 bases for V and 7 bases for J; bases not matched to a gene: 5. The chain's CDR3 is CAIRTGTSGVGELFF. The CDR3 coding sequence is TGTGCCATCAGAACCGGGACTAGCGGGGTCGGGGAGCTGTTTTTT.

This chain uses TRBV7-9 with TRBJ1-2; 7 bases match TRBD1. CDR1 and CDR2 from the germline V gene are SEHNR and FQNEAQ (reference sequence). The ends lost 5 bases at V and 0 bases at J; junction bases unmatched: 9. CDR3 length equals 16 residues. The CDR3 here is CASSPRGGRSNYGYTF. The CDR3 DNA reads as TGTGCCAGCAGCCCCAGGGGGGGCAGATCTAACTATGGCTACACCTTC.

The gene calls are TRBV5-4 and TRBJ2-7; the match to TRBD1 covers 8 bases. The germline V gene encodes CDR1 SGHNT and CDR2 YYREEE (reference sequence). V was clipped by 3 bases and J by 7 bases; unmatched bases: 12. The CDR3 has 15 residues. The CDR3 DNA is TGTGCCAGCAGCTCCGACCCGGGACAGGTGCGAGAGCAGTACTTC. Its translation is CASSSDPGQVREQYF.

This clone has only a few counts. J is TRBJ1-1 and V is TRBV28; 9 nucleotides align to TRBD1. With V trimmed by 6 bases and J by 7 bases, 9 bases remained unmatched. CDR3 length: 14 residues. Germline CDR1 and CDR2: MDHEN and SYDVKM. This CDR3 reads CASSPPTGGGEAFF. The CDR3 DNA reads TGTGCCAGCAGCCCCCCGACAGGGGGAGGTGAAGCTTTCTTT.

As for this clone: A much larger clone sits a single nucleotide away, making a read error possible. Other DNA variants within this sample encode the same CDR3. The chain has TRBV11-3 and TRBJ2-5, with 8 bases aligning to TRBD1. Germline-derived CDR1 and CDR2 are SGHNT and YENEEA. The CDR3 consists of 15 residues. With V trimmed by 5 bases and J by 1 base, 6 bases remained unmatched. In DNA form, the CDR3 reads TGTGCCAGCAGCCGTCGGACAGGGAGCCAAGAGACCCAGTACTTC. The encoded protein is CASSRRTGSQETQYF.

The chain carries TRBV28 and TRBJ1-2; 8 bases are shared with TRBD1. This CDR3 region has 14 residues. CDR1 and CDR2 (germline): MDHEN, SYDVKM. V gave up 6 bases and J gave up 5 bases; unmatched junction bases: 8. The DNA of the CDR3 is TGTGCCAGCAGGCCCGGACAGGGAAGGTATGGCTACACCTTC. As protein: CASRPGQGRYGYTF.

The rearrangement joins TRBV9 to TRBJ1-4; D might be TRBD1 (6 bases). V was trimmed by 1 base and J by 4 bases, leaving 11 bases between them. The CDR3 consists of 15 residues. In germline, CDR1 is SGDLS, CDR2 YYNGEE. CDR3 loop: CASSVMTGSNEKLFF. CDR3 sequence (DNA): TGTGCCAGCAGCGTAATGACAGGAAGTAATGAAAAACTGTTTTTT.

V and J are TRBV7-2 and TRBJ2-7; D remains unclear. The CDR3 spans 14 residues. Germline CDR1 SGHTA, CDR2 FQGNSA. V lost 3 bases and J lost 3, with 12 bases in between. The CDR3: CASSFEGPLYEQYF. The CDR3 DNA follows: TGTGCCAGCAGCTTCGAAGGGCCTCTCTACGAGCAGTACTTC.

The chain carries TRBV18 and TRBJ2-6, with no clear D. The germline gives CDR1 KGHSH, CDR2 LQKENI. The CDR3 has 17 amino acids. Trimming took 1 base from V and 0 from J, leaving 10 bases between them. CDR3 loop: CASSPLSPSSGANVLTF. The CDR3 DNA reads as TGTGCCAGCTCACCACTTTCCCCCAGCTCTGGGGCCAACGTCCTGACTTTC.

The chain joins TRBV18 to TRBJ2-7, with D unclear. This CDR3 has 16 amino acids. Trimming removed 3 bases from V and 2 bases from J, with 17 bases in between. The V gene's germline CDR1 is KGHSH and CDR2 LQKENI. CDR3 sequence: CASSPWAQPAPYEQYF. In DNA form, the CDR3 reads TGTGCCAGCTCACCTTGGGCCCAACCCGCCCCCTACGAGCAGTACTTC. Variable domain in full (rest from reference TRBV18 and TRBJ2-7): NAGVMQNPRHLVRRRGQEARLRCSPMKGHSHVYWYRQLPEEGLKFMVYLQKENIIDESGMPKERFSAEFPKEGPSILRIQQVVRGDSAAYFCASSPWAQPAPYEQYFGPGTRLTVT.

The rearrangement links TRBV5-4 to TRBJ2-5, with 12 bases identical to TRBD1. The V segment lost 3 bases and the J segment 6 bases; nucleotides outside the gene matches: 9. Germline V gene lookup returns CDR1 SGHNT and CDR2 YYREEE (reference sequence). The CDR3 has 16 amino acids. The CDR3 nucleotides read TGTGCCAGCAGCTCGGAAGCCGGGACAGGGGGCAAGACCCAGTACTTC. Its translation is CASSSEAGTGGKTQYF.

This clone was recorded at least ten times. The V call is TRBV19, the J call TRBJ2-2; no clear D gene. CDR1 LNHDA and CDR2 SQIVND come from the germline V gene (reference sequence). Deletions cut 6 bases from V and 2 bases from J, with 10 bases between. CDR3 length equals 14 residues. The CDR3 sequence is CASSYRVNTGELFF. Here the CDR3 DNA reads TGTGCCAGTAGCTACCGGGTAAACACCGGGGAGCTGTTTTTT.

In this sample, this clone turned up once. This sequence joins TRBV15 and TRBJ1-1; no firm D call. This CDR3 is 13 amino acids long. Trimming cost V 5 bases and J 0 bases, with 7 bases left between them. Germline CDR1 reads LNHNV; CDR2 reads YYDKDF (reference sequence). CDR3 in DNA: TGTGCCACCAGCCTCCAGATGAACACTGAAGCTTTCTTT. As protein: CATSLQMNTEAFF. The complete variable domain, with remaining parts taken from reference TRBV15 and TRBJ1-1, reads DAMVIQNPRYQVTQFGKPVTLSCSQTLNHNVMYWYQQKSSQAPKLLFHYYDKDFNNEADTPDNFQSRRPNTSFCFLDIRSPGLGDTAMYLCATSLQMNTEAFFGQGTRLTVV.

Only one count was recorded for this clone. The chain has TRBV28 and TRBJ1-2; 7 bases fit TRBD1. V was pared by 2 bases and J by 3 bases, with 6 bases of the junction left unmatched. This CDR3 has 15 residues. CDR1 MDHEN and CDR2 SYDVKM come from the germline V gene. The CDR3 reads CASSLGRGFDYGYTF. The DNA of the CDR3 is TGTGCCAGCAGTTTAGGCAGGGGGTTCGACTATGGCTACACCTTC.

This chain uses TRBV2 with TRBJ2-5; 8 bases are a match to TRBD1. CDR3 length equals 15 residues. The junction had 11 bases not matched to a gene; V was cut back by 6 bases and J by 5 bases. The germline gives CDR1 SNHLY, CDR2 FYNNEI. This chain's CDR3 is CASSHRTGFEETQYF. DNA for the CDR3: TGTGCCAGCAGCCACCGGACAGGGTTTGAGGAGACCCAGTACTTC.

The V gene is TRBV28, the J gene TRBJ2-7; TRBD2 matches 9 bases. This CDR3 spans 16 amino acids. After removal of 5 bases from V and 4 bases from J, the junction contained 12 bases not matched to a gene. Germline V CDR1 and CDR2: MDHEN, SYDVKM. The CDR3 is CASSHMRWSGRYEQYF. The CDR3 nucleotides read TGTGCCAGCAGTCATATGCGGTGGAGCGGGAGGTACGAGCAGTACTTC.

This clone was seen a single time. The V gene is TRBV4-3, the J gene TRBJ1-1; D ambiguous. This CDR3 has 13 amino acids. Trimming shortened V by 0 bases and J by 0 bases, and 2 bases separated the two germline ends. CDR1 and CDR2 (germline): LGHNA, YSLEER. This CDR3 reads CASSQELNTEAFF. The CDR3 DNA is TGCGCCAGCAGCCAAGAGCTGAACACTGAAGCTTTCTTT.

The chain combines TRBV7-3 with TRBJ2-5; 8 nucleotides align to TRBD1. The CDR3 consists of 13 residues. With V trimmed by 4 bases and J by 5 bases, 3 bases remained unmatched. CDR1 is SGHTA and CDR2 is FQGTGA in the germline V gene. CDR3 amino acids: CASSWTGKETQYF. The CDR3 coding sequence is TGTGCCAGCAGCTGGACAGGGAAGGAGACCCAGTACTTC.

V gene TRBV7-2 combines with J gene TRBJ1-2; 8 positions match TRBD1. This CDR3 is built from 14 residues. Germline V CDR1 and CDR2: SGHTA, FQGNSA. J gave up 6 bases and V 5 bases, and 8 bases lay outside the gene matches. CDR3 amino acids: CASSIHRGKDGYTF. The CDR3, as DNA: TGTGCCAGCAGCATCCACAGGGGGAAGGATGGCTACACCTTC.

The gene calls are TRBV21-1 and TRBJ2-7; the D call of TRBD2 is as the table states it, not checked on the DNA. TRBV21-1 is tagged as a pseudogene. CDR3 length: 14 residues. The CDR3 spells CASSTSGSSDEQYF. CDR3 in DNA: TGTGCCAGCTCGACTAGCGGGAGCTCCGACGAGCAGTACTTC.

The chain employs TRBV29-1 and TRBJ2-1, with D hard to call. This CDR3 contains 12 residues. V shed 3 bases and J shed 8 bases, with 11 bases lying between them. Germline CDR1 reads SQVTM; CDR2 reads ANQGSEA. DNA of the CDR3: TGCAGCGTTGATTCCGCTTGGGATGAGCAGTTCTTC. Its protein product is CSVDSAWDEQFF.

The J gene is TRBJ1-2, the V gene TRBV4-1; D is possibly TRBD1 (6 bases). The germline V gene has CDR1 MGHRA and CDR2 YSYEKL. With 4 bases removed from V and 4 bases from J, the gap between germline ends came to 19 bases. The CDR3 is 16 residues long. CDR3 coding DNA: TGCGCCAGCAGCCGGAACCGCGCGGGGGCCAGCTATGGCTACACCTTC. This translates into CASSRNRAGASYGYTF.

CDR3 sequence (DNA): TGTGCCAGCAGCAGACAGACAACCTATGACAATGAGCAGTTCTTC. It encodes CASSRQTTYDNEQFF. The chain joins TRBV7-2 to TRBJ2-1; a weak D match, TRBD1 (5 bases). The germline gives CDR1 SGHTA, CDR2 FQGNSA. Trimming took 5 bases from V and 5 from J, leaving 16 bases between them. The CDR3 runs 15 residues.

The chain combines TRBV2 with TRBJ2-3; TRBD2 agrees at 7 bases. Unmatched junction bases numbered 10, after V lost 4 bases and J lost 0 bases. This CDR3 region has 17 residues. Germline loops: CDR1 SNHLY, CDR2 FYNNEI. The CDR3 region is CASSVVAGQGSTDTQYF. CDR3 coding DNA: TGTGCCAGCAGTGTAGTAGCGGGCCAAGGTAGCACAGATACGCAGTATTTT.

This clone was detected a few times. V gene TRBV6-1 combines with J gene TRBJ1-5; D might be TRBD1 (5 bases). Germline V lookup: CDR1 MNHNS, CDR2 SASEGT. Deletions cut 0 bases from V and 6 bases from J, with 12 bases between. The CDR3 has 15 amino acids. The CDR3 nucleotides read TGTGCCAGCAGTGAAGCAGCAGGGTTTGGTCAGCCCCAGCATTTT. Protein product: CASSEAAGFGQPQHF.

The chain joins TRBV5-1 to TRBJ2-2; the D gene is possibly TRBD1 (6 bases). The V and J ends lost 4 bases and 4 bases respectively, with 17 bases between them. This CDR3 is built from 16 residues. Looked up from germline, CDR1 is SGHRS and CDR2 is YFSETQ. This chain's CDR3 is CASSHSGTPFTGELFF. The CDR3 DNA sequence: TGCGCCAGCAGCCATTCCGGGACACCTTTCACCGGGGAGCTGTTTTTT.

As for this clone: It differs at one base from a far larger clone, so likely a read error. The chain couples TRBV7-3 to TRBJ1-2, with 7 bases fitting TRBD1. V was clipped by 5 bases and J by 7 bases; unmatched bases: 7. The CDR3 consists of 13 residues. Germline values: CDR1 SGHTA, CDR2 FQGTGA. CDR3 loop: CASSADRDGGYTF. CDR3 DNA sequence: TGTGCCAGCAGCGCTGACAGGGATGGTGGCTACACCTTC.

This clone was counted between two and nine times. The CDR3 here is CASKSGGAYGYTF. The CDR3 bases are TGTGCCAGCAAGTCGGGGGGCGCCTATGGCTACACCTTC. This chain connects TRBV19 to TRBJ1-2, with D tentatively TRBD1 (6 bases). CDR1 is LNHDA and CDR2 is SQIVND in the germline V gene (reference sequence). The CDR3 totals 13 residues. Trimming shortened V by 9 bases and J by 4 bases, and 15 bases separated the two germline ends. Together with reference TRBV19 and TRBJ1-2, the CDR3 gives the full variable domain: DGGITQSPKYLFRKEGQNVTLSCEQNLNHDAMYWYRQDPGQGLRLIYYSQIVNDFQKGDIAEGYSVSREKKESFPLTVTSAQKNPTAFYLCASKSGGAYGYTFGSGTRLTVV.

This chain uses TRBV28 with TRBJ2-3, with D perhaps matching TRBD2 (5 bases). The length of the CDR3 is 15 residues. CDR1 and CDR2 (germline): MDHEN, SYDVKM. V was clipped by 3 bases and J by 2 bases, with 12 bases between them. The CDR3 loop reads CASSFGSGYTDTQYF. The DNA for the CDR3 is TGTGCCAGCAGTTTTGGGAGCGGTTACACAGATACGCAGTATTTT.

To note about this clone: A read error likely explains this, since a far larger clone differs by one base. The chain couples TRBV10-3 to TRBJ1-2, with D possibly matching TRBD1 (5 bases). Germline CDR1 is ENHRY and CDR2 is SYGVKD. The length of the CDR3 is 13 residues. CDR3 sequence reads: CAISEQGDYDYTF. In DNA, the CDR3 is TGTGCCATCAGTGAGCAGGGCGACTATGACTACACCTTC.